Below, 24 T cell receptor beta chains from the same sample are listed, as sequenced in a study of Ad26.COV2.S vaccination and SARS-CoV-2 variants. Treatment denoted: 15 to 20 received Ad26.COV2.S at low or high dose, single or two shots; about 5 received placebo; per-sample allocation not given. The investigators took samples on day 63 after the first vaccine or placebo injection. Assay used: immunoSEQ multiplex PCR; TCRdb lists only in-frame clones, some missing. Of some 290,000 clones listed, about 85% are singletons. The specimen comprised peripheral blood, sampled in a trial of Ad26.COV2.S vaccine versus placebo. Every receptor here comes from a person aged 18-65 years who received the Ad26.COV2.S COVID-19 vaccine or a placebo.

This sequence joins TRBV20-1 and TRBJ2-7; D not resolved. Germline assignment: CDR1 DFQATT and CDR2 SNEGSKA (reference sequence). V was trimmed by 5 bases and J by 4 bases, leaving 9 bases between them. This CDR3 is 11 amino acids long. The CDR3: CSAWSKYEQYF. The CDR3 DNA sequence: TGCAGTGCTTGGTCAAAGTACGAGCAGTACTTC.

This sequence joins TRBV5-4 and TRBJ1-2, with D unclear. V lost 0 bases, J lost 1 base, and 10 bases lay in between. This CDR3 has 15 residues. Germline loops: CDR1 SGHNT, CDR2 YYREEE (reference sequence). The CDR3 spells CASSLDWLRNYGYTF. CDR3 bases: TGTGCCAGCAGCTTGGATTGGCTGCGTAACTATGGCTACACCTTC.

The CDR3 loop reads CASSLPGTANSPLHF. CDR3 coding DNA: TGCGCCAGCAGTCTCCCGGGGACAGCTAATTCACCCCTCCACTTT. The V gene is TRBV23-1, the J gene TRBJ1-6, with 7 nucleotides matching TRBD1. TRBV23-1 is recorded as an ORF, its role being uncertain. The CDR3 extends over 15 amino acids. The trim removed 4 bases at V and 6 bases at J, leaving 6 bases unmatched.

This clone was observed once. The chain has TRBV4-1 and TRBJ2-1; 11 positions match TRBD2. Trimming cost V 8 bases and J 9 bases; bases outside gene matches: 18. CDR1 is MGHRA and CDR2 is YSYEKL in the germline V gene. The CDR3 has 17 amino acids. The CDR3 region is CASGDPFSGGAAREQFF. The CDR3 DNA reads TGCGCCAGCGGCGATCCCTTTAGCGGGGGGGCTGCCCGTGAGCAGTTCTTC.

This chain joins TRBV10-3 and TRBJ1-6; no definite D call. Germline V gene data show CDR1 as ENHRY and CDR2 as SYGVKD. The CDR3 length is 16 residues. Trimming took 4 bases from V and 7 from J, leaving 17 bases between them. This chain's CDR3 is CAISVGSSDGNSPLHF. CDR3 in DNA: TGTGCCATCAGTGTTGGCTCTTCCGACGGCAATTCACCCCTCCACTTT.

This clone occurred a few times. V and J are TRBV6-1 and TRBJ1-3; D is unclear. Germline lookup yields CDR1 MNHNS and CDR2 SASEGT. This CDR3 is built from 16 residues. V lost 2 bases and J 3 bases, leaving 14 bases between the germline ends. CDR3 residues: CASSETTPKGGNTIYF. The DNA of the CDR3 is TGTGCCAGCAGTGAAACCACACCGAAAGGTGGAAACACCATATATTTT.

DNA for the CDR3: TGTGCCAGTAGTATGGATGGGAAAAATCAGCCCCAGCATTTT. Translation: CASSMDGKNQPQHF. This chain joins TRBV19 and TRBJ1-5; D ambiguous. V was cut by 3 bases and J by 4 bases, with 10 bases left in between. The CDR3 is 14 amino acids. The germline gives CDR1 LNHDA, CDR2 SQIVND (reference sequence). Looking up the rest from reference TRBV19 and TRBJ1-5 gives the full variable domain: DGGITQSPKYLFRKEGQNVTLSCEQNLNHDAMYWYRQDPGQGLRLIYYSQIVNDFQKGDIAEGYSVSREKKESFPLTVTSAQKNPTAFYLCASSMDGKNQPQHFGDGTRLSIL.

The J gene is TRBJ2-3, the V gene TRBV28; 10 bases agree with TRBD2. The J segment lost 0 bases and the V segment lost 7 bases, leaving 13 bases of the junction unmatched. The CDR3 loop spans 18 amino acids. Germline lookup yields CDR1 MDHEN and CDR2 SYDVKM. The CDR3 coding sequence is TGTGCCAGCACCCTCGGACTAGCGGAAACCGCTAGCACAGATACGCAGTATTTT. It translates to CASTLGLAETASTDTQYF.

The chain links TRBV11-2 to TRBJ1-3; no definite D call. The CDR3 sequence is 18 residues long. V lost 2 bases and J lost 0, with 17 bases in between. From germline, CDR1 is SGHAT and CDR2 FQNNGV. Here the CDR3 DNA reads TGTGCCAGCAGCTTATCTTTCCGGAAGGACCTCTCTGGAAACACCATATATTTT. This translates into CASSLSFRKDLSGNTIYF.

The genes are TRBV9 and TRBJ2-1; D is perhaps TRBD2 (6 bases). The length of the CDR3 is 16 residues. Deletions cut 2 bases from V and 8 bases from J, with 20 bases between. In germline, CDR1 is SGDLS, CDR2 YYNGEE. The CDR3 DNA reads TGTGCCAGCAGCGTCGACGCTGTCCCCCGGGGGTATGAGCAGTTCTTC. Its protein is CASSVDAVPRGYEQFF.

V and J are TRBV18 and TRBJ2-7, with D possibly TRBD1 on 6 matching bases. The germline V and J ends were trimmed by 3 bases and 2 bases, with 11 bases remaining between them. The CDR3 spans 14 residues. CDR1 and CDR2 (germline): KGHSH, LQKENI. The CDR3 region has the DNA TGTGCCAGCTCACCTAGACAGGCCCCCTACGAGCAGTACTTC. Amino acid sequence: CASSPRQAPYEQYF.

V gene TRBV11-2 combines with J gene TRBJ2-3, with D perhaps TRBD2 (6 bases). V was pared by 5 bases and J by 6 bases, with 18 bases between. The V gene's germline CDR1 is SGHAT and CDR2 FQNNGV. CDR3 size: 15 residues. In DNA, the CDR3 is TGTGCCAGCAGCACCTTTCGGGGAGGAGGGGATACGCAGTATTTT. Translation gives CASSTFRGGGDTQYF.

The V and J genes are TRBV27 and TRBJ1-2, with TRBD1 matching 10 bases. Germline trimming cut 2 bases from V and 7 bases from J; bases unmatched to any gene: 1. This CDR3 spans 13 amino acids. Germline CDR1 and CDR2: MNHEY and SMNVEV (reference sequence). CDR3 DNA sequence: TGTGCCAGCAGTTTAGGGACAGGGGTTGGCTACACCTTC. Its translation is CASSLGTGVGYTF.

The chain recombines TRBV5-1 with TRBJ2-2; 10 positions agree with TRBD1. Unmatched junction bases numbered 10, after V lost 3 bases and J lost 5 bases. In germline, CDR1 is SGHRS, CDR2 YFSETQ. The CDR3 extends over 17 amino acids. CDR3 coding DNA: TGCGCCAGCAGCTCCGACAGGGGGCTCTTCCAGACCGGGGAGCTGTTTTTT. It codes for CASSSDRGLFQTGELFF.

The gene calls are TRBV27 and TRBJ2-7, with a weak D call TRBD1 (6 bases). Germline CDR1 is MNHEY and CDR2 is SMNVEV (reference sequence). The ends were cut back, 6 bases at V and 7 bases at J, with 19 bases in the middle. The CDR3 has 14 residues. CDR3 sequence reads: CASSRRTTGSEQYF. The CDR3, as DNA: TGTGCCAGCAGCCGACGTACCACAGGGAGTGAGCAGTACTTC.

The J gene is TRBJ1-2, the V gene TRBV10-3; D is uncertain. From germline, CDR1 is ENHRY and CDR2 SYGVKD. The CDR3 sequence is 15 residues long. V was trimmed by 8 bases and J by 1 base, leaving 17 bases between them. The CDR3 region has the DNA TGTGCCATCCGGCCCCAAGGTACTCATAACTATGGCTACACCTTC. The encoded protein is CAIRPQGTHNYGYTF.

The V and J genes are TRBV7-9 and TRBJ2-5, with 10 bases lining up with TRBD2. CDR1 is SEHNR and CDR2 is FQNEAQ in the germline V gene (reference sequence). The CDR3 sequence is 15 residues long. Losses at the gene ends were 5 bases for V and 5 bases for J; bases not matched to a gene: 8. The CDR3 region is CASSLTGTSVETQYF. CDR3 nucleotides: TGTGCCAGCAGCCTTACGGGGACTAGCGTTGAGACCCAGTACTTC. The whole variable domain, filled in from reference TRBV7-9 and TRBJ2-5, reads DTGVSQNPRHKITKRGQNVTFRCDPISEHNRLYWYRQTLGQGPEFLTYFQNEAQLEKSRLLSDRFSAERPKGSFSTLEIQRTEQGDSAMYLCASSLTGTSVETQYFGPGTRLLVL.

J is TRBJ2-2 and V is TRBV19; no clear D gene. This CDR3 comprises 16 residues. Germline loops: CDR1 LNHDA, CDR2 SQIVND (reference sequence). The germline V and J ends were trimmed by 0 bases and 1 base, with 9 bases remaining between them. The CDR3 sequence: CASSIEVGRNTGELFF. The CDR3 DNA reads as TGTGCCAGTAGTATAGAAGTTGGTCGGAACACCGGGGAGCTGTTTTTT.

V and J are TRBV6-1 and TRBJ1-4; D uncertain. The CDR3 consists of 14 residues. V lost 2 bases to trimming and J lost 6 bases, with 10 bases between them. Germline V lookup: CDR1 MNHNS, CDR2 SASEGT. CDR3 region: CASSEISYDEKLFF. The CDR3 DNA reads as TGTGCCAGCAGTGAAATTAGCTACGATGAAAAACTGTTTTTT.

This chain uses TRBV9 with TRBJ2-3; TRBD1 or TRBD2 may be the D gene (5 bases each). Germline V gene sequence: CDR1 SGDLS, CDR2 YYNGEE. The V end was cut by 1 base, the J end by 2 bases, with 11 bases between. CDR3 length: 15 residues. The DNA for the CDR3 is TGTGCCAGCAGCGTAATCGGGGCGTCCACAGATACGCAGTATTTT. The encoded protein is CASSVIGASTDTQYF.

This clone was detected once. V gene TRBV5-1 combines with J gene TRBJ2-7; 9 bases fit TRBD1. The CDR3 length is 15 residues. Germline values: CDR1 SGHRS, CDR2 YFSETQ. The J segment lost 2 bases and the V segment lost 3 bases, leaving 6 bases of the junction unmatched. The CDR3 DNA is TGCGCCAGCAGCTATGGGACAGGGCCTACCTACGAGCAGTACTTC. Its protein is CASSYGTGPTYEQYF. Complete variable domain (other parts from reference TRBV5-1 and TRBJ2-7): KAGVTQTPRYLIKTRGQQVTLSCSPISGHRSVSWYQQTPGQGLQFLFEYFSETQRNKGNFPGRFSGRQFSNSRSEMNVSTLELGDSALYLCASSYGTGPTYEQYFGPGTRLTVT.

The chain recombines TRBV7-3 with TRBJ2-2; D not resolved. Trimming removed 2 bases from V and 0 bases from J, with 10 bases in between. The V gene's germline CDR1 is SGHTA and CDR2 FQGTGA. The CDR3 is 16 amino acids. CDR3 bases: TGTGCCAGCAGCTTATTGCCCAGATCGAACACCGGGGAGCTGTTTTTT. Encoded protein: CASSLLPRSNTGELFF.

V is TRBV5-4 and J is TRBJ2-1; TRBD1 matches at 9 bases. Germline trimming cut 3 bases from V and 3 bases from J; bases unmatched to any gene: 4. Germline CDR1 and CDR2: SGHNT and YYREEE (reference sequence). The CDR3 consists of 15 residues. CDR3 region: CASSSGQGIYNEQFF. The CDR3 DNA follows: TGTGCCAGCAGCTCGGGACAGGGAATCTACAATGAGCAGTTCTTC.

This clone appeared a single time. The gene calls are TRBV18 and TRBJ1-1, with TRBD1 matching over 9 bases. The CDR3 has 14 residues. V dropped 5 bases and J dropped 8; count of bases not matched to a gene: 9. CDR1 is KGHSH, CDR2 LQKENI, per germline. The CDR3 DNA follows: TGTGCCAGCTCAATCGGCGGGACAGGGATAGAAGCTTTCTTT. Translating it yields CASSIGGTGIEAFF.